This T cell receptor (beta chain) emerged from a study of blood T cell repertoires in COVID-19. At the level of the study: Acute and convalescent COVID-19 samples came from the United States, Italy and Spain. Sample material is recorded as cDNA or gDNA derived from T cells, B-cell-depleted T cells, or PBMCs.

The CDR3 loop spans 14 amino acids. Trimming left V 6 bases short and J 4 bases short, with 13 bases between. Germline V gene sequence: CDR1 MNHEY, CDR2 SVGAGI. Original handling: For nucleated cells, counts were estimated from reference gene primer amplification. Method: immunoSEQ multiplex PCR; TCRdb's copy keeps in-frame clones and lacks some. The DNA gave D and trimming, while V, J and clone size come from that table. This sample has about 14,000 clones, with roughly nine tenths found just once. The receptor's source is a man aged 55-75 years with acute or convalescent COVID-19. V is TRBV6-5 and J is TRBJ1-3; no clear D gene. The sequenced material came from peripheral blood. The CDR3 DNA sequence: TGTGCCAGCAGACCGACTGGGAGGGGAAACACCATATATTTT. Residues: CASRPTGRGNTIYF.